This TCR beta chain was sequenced for a study of OX40 agonist ivuxolimab in advanced cancers. Overall study: In this cohort, patients received ivuxolimab, an agonistic anti-OX40 (CD134) antibody. Patients with hepatocellular carcinoma, melanoma, renal cell or head and neck cancer made up the dose-escalation patients.

Comment on this clone: Its antigen is as yet unknown.

Germline V gene lookup returns CDR1 MNHEY and CDR2 SMNVEV (reference sequence). V was clipped by 1 base and J by 7 bases; unmatched bases: 12. The CDR3 consists of 16 residues. Assay: immunoSEQ multiplex PCR; the TCRdb copy retains only in-frame clones and omits some. The repertoire holds some 80,000 clones, with about 93% as singletons. Study results and caveats: The authors also found low normalized T-cell clonal expansion in some nonresponders. More expanded clones were found, on average, in CD8+ than in CD4+ T cells.

The rearrangement joins TRBV27 to TRBJ1-1; 7 nucleotides align to TRBD1. Sample: CD4+ or CD8+ T cells sorted from blood, taken in a trial of the OX40 agonist ivuxolimab. The clonotype comes from an adult with an advanced solid tumor such as melanoma, head and neck, liver or kidney cancer. CDR3: CASSLFQGGFKYEAFF. In DNA form, the CDR3 reads TGTGCCAGCAGTTTATTCCAGGGGGGGTTCAAATATGAAGCTTTCTTT.